A selection of T cell receptor beta chains follows, all from one sample in a study of shared clonotypes between healthy human individuals. Measured with immunoSEQ multiplex PCR; TCRdb has only the in-frame clones, and not every one. The sample records around 560,000 clones, approximately 96% being singletons. The sequenced sample was naive CD8+ T cells sorted from blood. These receptors were taken from a woman younger than 45 in good health. The CDR3 runs from the conserved cysteine through the conserved F or W. A D gene is named only where the DNA matches it firmly. Some rows have no size entry. The others give once, few or many, or a class for an expanded clone.

>TRBV5-1|once|TRBJ2-7|TRBD2
CASSLGPGGAYEQYF
TGCGCCAGCAGCTTGGGCCCGGGAGGGGCCTACGAGCAGTACTTC
>TRBV28|.|TRBJ2-1|.
CASSSRDLHFF
TGTGCCAGCAGTTCCCGGGACCTGCACTTCTTC
>TRBV9|.|TRBJ2-7|TRBD2
CASSGGGEAYEQYF
TGTGCCAGCAGCGGCGGGGGGGAGGCCTACGAGCAGTACTTC
>TRBV4-1|.|TRBJ2-7|TRBD1
CASSLRTGGQTYEQYF
TGCGCCAGCAGCTTACGGACAGGGGGGCAAACCTACGAGCAGTACTTC
>TRBV9|.|TRBJ2-7|.
CASSVFSGGDEQYF
TGTGCCAGCAGCGTATTTAGTGGCGGCGACGAGCAGTACTTC
>TRBV7-7|.|TRBJ2-7|.
CASSLGTGAYYEQYF
TGTGCCAGCAGCTTAGGGACGGGGGCATACTACGAGCAGTACTTC
>TRBV4-1|.|TRBJ1-6|TRBD1
CASGTGNSPLHF
TGCGCCAGCGGGACAGGGAATTCACCCCTCCACTTT
>TRBV7-9|.|TRBJ2-2|.
CASSSTQGKTGELFF
TGTGCCAGCAGCTCTACCCAAGGAAAGACCGGGGAGCTGTTTTTT
>TRBV13|.|TRBJ1-3|.
CASSLGGAGNTIYF
TGTGCCAGCAGCTTAGGTGGAGCTGGAAACACCATATATTTT
>TRBV7-9|.|TRBJ2-1|TRBD2
CASSSGSSGFYNEQFF
TGTGCCAGCAGCTCGGGGTCTAGCGGGTTCTACAATGAGCAGTTCTTC